This T cell receptor beta chain comes out of a study of T cell changes during pregnancy in multiple sclerosis. Sequencing was performed with immunoSEQ multiplex PCR; in TCRdb, only in-frame clones are kept and a portion is missing. The table shows under 50,000 clones, with 85% to 90% occurring only once. CDR1 SQVTM and CDR2 ANQGSEA come from the germline V gene. V was clipped by 5 bases and J by 2 bases; unmatched bases: 7. This CDR3 is 14 amino acids long. This chain connects TRBV29-1 to TRBJ2-3, with TRBD1 matching over 7 bases. The sequence came from a female donor in good health, enrolled as a control in a pregnancy study. The specimen comprised peripheral blood, sampled in the first trimester of pregnancy. In DNA, the CDR3 is TGCAGCGTTCTGACAGGGAGTTCCACAGATACGCAGTATTTT. Its protein product is CSVLTGSSTDTQYF.